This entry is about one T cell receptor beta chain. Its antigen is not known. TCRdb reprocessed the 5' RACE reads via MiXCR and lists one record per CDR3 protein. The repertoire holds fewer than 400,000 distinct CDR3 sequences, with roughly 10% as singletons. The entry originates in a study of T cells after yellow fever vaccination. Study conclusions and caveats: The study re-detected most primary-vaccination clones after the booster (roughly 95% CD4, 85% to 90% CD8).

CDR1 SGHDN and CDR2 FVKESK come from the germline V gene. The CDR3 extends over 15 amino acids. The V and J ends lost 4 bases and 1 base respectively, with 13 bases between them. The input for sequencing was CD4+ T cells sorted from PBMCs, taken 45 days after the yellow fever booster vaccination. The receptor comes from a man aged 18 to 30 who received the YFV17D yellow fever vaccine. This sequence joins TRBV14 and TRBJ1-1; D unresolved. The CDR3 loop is CASSRRTVRNTEAFF. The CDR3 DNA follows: TGTGCCAGCAGCCGTCGGACGGTAAGGAACACTGAAGCTTTCTTT.